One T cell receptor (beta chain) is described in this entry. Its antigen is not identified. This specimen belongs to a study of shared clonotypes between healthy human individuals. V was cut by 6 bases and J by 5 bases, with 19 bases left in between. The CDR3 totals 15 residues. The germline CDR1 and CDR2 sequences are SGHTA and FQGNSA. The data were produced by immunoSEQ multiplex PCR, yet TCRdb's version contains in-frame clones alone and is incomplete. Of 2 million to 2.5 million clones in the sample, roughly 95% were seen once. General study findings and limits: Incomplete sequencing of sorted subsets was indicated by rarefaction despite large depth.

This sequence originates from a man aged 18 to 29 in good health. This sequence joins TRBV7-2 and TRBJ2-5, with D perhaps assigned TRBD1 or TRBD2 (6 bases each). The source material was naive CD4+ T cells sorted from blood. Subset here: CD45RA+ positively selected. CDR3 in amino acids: CASREVGGAGETQYF. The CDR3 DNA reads TGTGCCAGCAGAGAGGTGGGGGGCGCGGGGGAGACCCAGTACTTC. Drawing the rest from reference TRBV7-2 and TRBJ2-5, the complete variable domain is GAGVSQSPSNKVTEKGKDVELRCDPISGHTALYWYRQSLGQGLEFLIYFQGNSAPDKSGLPSDRFSAERTGGSVSTLTIQRTQQEDSAVYLCASREVGGAGETQYFGPGTRLLVL.